Listed below are T cell receptor beta chains from one sample, sequenced in a study of blood T cell repertoires in COVID-19. TCRdb keeps only in-frame clones here, not all; method: immunoSEQ multiplex PCR. Among fewer than 250,000 clones listed, around nine tenths were seen once. The sequenced sample consisted of PBMCs or T cells enriched from blood (not recorded which). The source is a man aged 25-45 years in a cohort exposed to, infected with or recovered from COVID-19 (not recorded which). Each CDR3 is given with its conserved first and last residue. A D gene is named only where the DNA matches it firmly. Some rows have no size entry. The others give once, few or many, or a class for an expanded clone.

TRBV4-1	-	TRBJ2-3	TRBD2	TGCGCCAGCAGCCAACTTGGGGTGGCTAGCGGGATGGCAGATACGCAGTATTTT	CASSQLGVASGMADTQYF
TRBV6-5	-	TRBJ2-5	TRBD1	TGTGCCAGCGGCCAACCGGGACAGTTCTCGTGGACCCAGTACTTC	CASGQPGQFSWTQYF
TRBV6-2/TRBV6-3	-	TRBJ1-1	TRBD1	TGTGCCAGCAGTTACGAGGGGGCAGGGGCTACTGAAGCTTTCTTT	CASSYEGAGATEAFF
TRBV20-1	few	TRBJ2-2	TRBD2	TGCAGTGCTAGTGTTAGAAGCGGGGGGATCGGGGAGCTGTTTTTT	CSASVRSGGIGELFF
TRBV3-1/TRBV3-2	-	TRBJ1-6	-	TGTGCCAGCAGCCTAAAAGCCGATAATTCACCCCTCCACTTT	CASSLKADNSPLHF
TRBV27	-	TRBJ1-1	TRBD1	TGTGCCAGCAGGGGCCAGGGGGCGAATTTTCTGAACACTGAAGCTTTCTTT	CASRGQGANFLNTEAFF
TRBV28	-	TRBJ1-2	-	TGTGCCACCAACCCTTTATCACGGGGTCCGGATGGCTACACCTTC	CATNPLSRGPDGYTF
TRBV6-5	-	TRBJ1-6	TRBD1	TGTGCCAGCACCGGGACAGGGGGTCGATCACCCCTCCACTTT	CASTGTGGRSPLHF
TRBV15	-	TRBJ1-2	TRBD1	TGTGCCACCAGCCGGAGGCAGGGGGCGGGCTACACCTTC	CATSRRQGAGYTF
TRBV20-1	-	TRBJ2-1	TRBD2	TGCAGTGCTAGTAGCGGGCTCCTTTCCTACAATGAGCAGTTCTTC	CSASSGLLSYNEQFF